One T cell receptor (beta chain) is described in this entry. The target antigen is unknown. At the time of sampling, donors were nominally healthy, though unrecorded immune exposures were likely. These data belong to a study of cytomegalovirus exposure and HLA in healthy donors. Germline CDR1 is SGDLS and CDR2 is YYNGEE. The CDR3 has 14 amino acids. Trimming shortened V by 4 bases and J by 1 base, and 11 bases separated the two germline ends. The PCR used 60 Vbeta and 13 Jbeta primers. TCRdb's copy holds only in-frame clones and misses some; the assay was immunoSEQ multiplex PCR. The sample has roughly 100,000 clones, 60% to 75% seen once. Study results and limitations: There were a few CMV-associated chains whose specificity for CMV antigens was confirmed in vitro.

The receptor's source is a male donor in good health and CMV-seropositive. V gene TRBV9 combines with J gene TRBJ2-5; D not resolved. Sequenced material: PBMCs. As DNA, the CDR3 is TGTGCCAGCAGCCCCCAGACTTTCCAAGAGACCCAGTACTTC. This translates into CASSPQTFQETQYF.